This T cell receptor (beta chain) was documented in a study of T cells in localized non-small cell lung cancer. Sequenced by immunoSEQ multiplex PCR; TCRdb stores in-frame clones only, minus some. The sample lists around 64,000 clones, around 81% occurring once. The V and J ends lost 6 bases and 5 bases respectively, with 13 bases between them. The CDR3 is made up of 13 amino acids. Germline CDR1 LNHDA, CDR2 SQIVND (reference sequence). Source: PBMCs, taken before any cancer treatment. The origin of this receptor is a man aged 40-75 years with stage II lung adenocarcinoma. The chain recombines TRBV19 with TRBJ2-5; D possibly corresponds to TRBD2 (6 bases). The CDR3 DNA is TGTGCCAGTAGCGGGAGAAGAGGGGAGACCCAGTACTTC. The encoded protein is CASSGRRGETQYF.